A single sample gave rise to the 15 T cell receptor beta chains below, sequenced in a study of CXCR3-negative and CXCR3-positive naive CD8 T cells. Which antigens these TCRs recognize remains unknown. Points from the study as a whole: More hydrophobic TRB CDR3s occurred in CXCR3-positive than in CXCR3-negative naive cells.

The libraries of TRB cDNA were prepared using 5' RACE with UMI labels. Reprocessing the 5' RACE reads, TCRdb reports a single entry for every CDR3 protein and omits DNA. This sample contains 75,000 to 90,000 distinct CDR3 sequences. The sample was naive CXCR3+ CD8+ T cells from blood. The subset is: CD45RO-CCR7+CD27+CD95- naive CD8+ T cells expressing CXCR3 (TNR3+). All receptors come from a human donor in good health. Some clones in this sample may be carry-over from other donors' samples.

The V call is TRBV28, the J call TRBJ2-6. Germline V gene data show CDR1 as MDHEN and CDR2 as SYDVKM. This CDR3 is built from 16 residues. CDR3 in amino acids: CASSPDFSSRANVLTF.

The chain links TRBV7-6 to TRBJ1-5. CDR1 is SGHVS and CDR2 is FNYEAQ in the germline V gene. This CDR3 is built from 14 residues. The CDR3 reads CASTAQGGNPPQHF. Looking up the rest from reference TRBV7-6 and TRBJ1-5 gives the full variable domain: GAGVSQSPRYKVTKRGQDVALRCDPISGHVSLYWYRQALGQGPEFLTYFNYEAQQDKSGLPNDRFSAERPEGSISTLTIQRTEQRDSAMYRCASTAQGGNPPQHFGDGTRLSIL.

The V and J genes are TRBV20-1 and TRBJ2-3. Germline V gene lookup returns CDR1 DFQATT and CDR2 SNEGSKA (reference sequence). The CDR3 has 13 amino acids. This CDR3 reads CSASTLQEDTQYF.

The gene calls are TRBV29-1 and TRBJ2-1. This CDR3 contains 11 residues. Germline V CDR1 and CDR2: SQVTM, ANQGSEA. The CDR3 is CSVEGSNEQFF.

The chain's CDR3 is CASSSGAPGLAGELFF. This rearrangement joins TRBV27 to TRBJ2-2; absent DNA, TCRdb's TRBD1 call cannot be checked. The CDR3 contains 16 residues. The germline gives CDR1 MNHEY, CDR2 SMNVEV (reference sequence).

The rearrangement joins TRBV29-1 to TRBJ2-1; the TCRdb call, TRBD2, lacks DNA for checking. Germline CDR1 reads SQVTM; CDR2 reads ANQGSEA. There are 16 residues in the CDR3. CDR3 region: CSVEGVAGSSYNEQFF.

This chain joins TRBV3-1 and TRBJ2-3. CDR1 is LGHDT, CDR2 YNNKEL, per germline (reference sequence). CDR3 length: 15 residues. CDR3 protein: CASSQDKGGTDTQYF.

This chain's CDR3 is CASSSPHEQYF. The rearrangement uses TRBV7-9 and TRBJ2-7; checking the TCRdb D call of TRBD2 is not possible without DNA. The CDR3 is 11 residues long. From germline, CDR1 is SEHNR and CDR2 FQNEAQ (reference sequence).

The chain carries TRBV6-5 and TRBJ2-6. Germline V lookup: CDR1 MNHEY, CDR2 SVGAGI. CDR3 length: 16 amino acids. The CDR3 reads CASSPDAFSGANVLTF.

The chain has TRBV28 and TRBJ1-2; the D call from TCRdb, TRBD1, cannot be confirmed without DNA. Germline V gives CDR1 MDHEN, CDR2 SYDVKM. The CDR3 runs to 13 residues. The CDR3 protein is CASSTDSSYGYTF.

This sequence joins TRBV19 and TRBJ2-7; the TCRdb D gene call, TRBD1, has no DNA to confirm it. Germline CDR1 and CDR2: LNHDA and SQIVND (reference sequence). This CDR3 has 14 amino acids. CDR3 amino acids: CASSGTGQTYEQYF.

The chain links TRBV7-3 to TRBJ1-2; lacking DNA, the TRBD1 call made by TCRdb goes unchecked. CDR3 length equals 13 residues. Germline CDR1 SGHTA, CDR2 FQGTGA. The CDR3: CASSEQGDQGYTF.

The J gene is TRBJ2-1, the V gene TRBV13; no DNA is available, so the TRBD1 call from TCRdb remains unchecked. Germline V lookup: CDR1 PRHDT, CDR2 FYEKMQ (reference sequence). The CDR3 contains 16 residues. The CDR3 protein is CASSPPGTAAHNDQFF.

V gene TRBV15 combines with J gene TRBJ2-7. CDR1 and CDR2 from the germline V gene are LNHNV and YYDKDF (reference sequence). The CDR3 is 14 amino acids. The CDR3 sequence is CATSSTQSSYEQYF.

The genes are TRBV7-6 and TRBJ2-5; the D gene TCRdb calls, TRBD2, cannot be checked with no DNA. Germline loops: CDR1 SGHVS, CDR2 FNYEAQ. The CDR3 sequence is 15 residues long. CDR3 loop: CASQLMLAAKETQYF.